The 17 T cell receptor beta chains below come from one sample, sequenced in a study of PD-1 blockade in classical Hodgkin lymphoma. Sequenced by immunoSEQ multiplex PCR; TCRdb stores in-frame clones only, minus some. This sample has tens of thousands of clones, with about 93% found just once. Documented time point: cycle 4 day 1 (C4D1), after 6 weeks of nivolumab. All the patients suffered relapse after autologous stem cell transplantation, and brentuximab vedotin exposure differed. CD4+ T cells were purified from thawed PBMCs by magnetic negative selection. The material was CD4+ T cells from blood, obtained before the fourth cycle of nivolumab. The source is a human donor with classical Hodgkin lymphoma.

The CDR3 DNA sequence: TGTGCCTGGAGTGTTGAAAGGACAGGGGGCCCGTCAAGTGGCAATCAGCCCCAGCATTTT. It encodes CAWSVERTGGPSSGNQPQHF. This rearrangement joins TRBV30 to TRBJ1-5; TRBD1 matches 11 bases. CDR1 is GTSNPN, CDR2 SVGIG, per germline (reference sequence). V shed 0 bases, J shed 2 bases, and the junction held 15 bases outside the gene matches. This CDR3 region has 20 residues.

V is TRBV29-1 and J is TRBJ1-5; a possible D gene is TRBD1 (6 bases). V lost 0 bases, J lost 6 bases, and 9 bases lay in between. The length of the CDR3 is 13 residues. Germline V gene sequence: CDR1 SQVTM, CDR2 ANQGSEA. This CDR3 is CSVEEGAAQPQHF. Written as DNA, the CDR3 is TGCAGCGTTGAAGAGGGGGCGGCTCAGCCCCAGCATTTT.

The chain couples TRBV28 to TRBJ2-1, with D unclear. The V and J ends lost 3 bases and 0 bases respectively, with 6 bases between them. This CDR3 has 14 residues. Germline-derived CDR1 and CDR2 are MDHEN and SYDVKM. CDR3 nucleotides: TGTGCCAGCAGTTTTTACCGCTCCTACAATGAGCAGTTCTTC. Translating gives CASSFYRSYNEQFF.

The chain recombines TRBV6-5 with TRBJ2-7; D remains ambiguous. The germline gives CDR1 MNHEY, CDR2 SVGAGI. The CDR3 runs to 15 residues. V was cut by 2 bases and J by 0 bases, with 11 bases left in between. The CDR3 DNA sequence: TGTGCCAGCAGTTACCGAACCTTCTCCTCCTACGAGCAGTACTTC. Its translation: CASSYRTFSSYEQYF.

The J gene is TRBJ2-2, the V gene TRBV5-1; possibly TRBD1 for D (6 bases). Trimming took off 7 bases at V and 10 bases at J, with 14 bases between the two ends. Germline assignment: CDR1 SGHRS and CDR2 YFSETQ. This CDR3 contains 12 residues. The CDR3 protein is CASAERGMELFF. The CDR3 coding sequence is TGCGCCAGCGCAGAAAGGGGGATGGAGCTGTTTTTT.

This rearrangement joins TRBV30 to TRBJ2-3; D unresolved. V was cut by 0 bases and J by 4 bases, with 5 bases left in between. The CDR3 loop spans 12 amino acids. Germline CDR1 GTSNPN, CDR2 SVGIG (reference sequence). The CDR3 nucleotides are TGTGCCTGGAGTGTACTGGCAGATACGCAGTATTTT. It yields the protein CAWSVLADTQYF. The full variable domain, in which reference TRBV30 and TRBJ2-3 provide the parts outside the CDR3, is SQTIHQWPATLVQPVGSPLSLECTVEGTSNPNLYWYRQAAGRGLQLLFYSVGIGQISSEVPQNLSASRPQDRQFILSSKKLLLSDSGFYLCAWSVLADTQYFGPGTRLTVL.

The chain is built from TRBV19 and TRBJ2-3; D is uncertain. Germline values: CDR1 LNHDA, CDR2 SQIVND (reference sequence). The CDR3 length is 15 residues. The CDR3 region has the DNA TGTGCGACGTTAAGGGATGCCGCCAGAGGTGATACGCAGTATTTT. Residues: CATLRDAARGDTQYF.

The chain combines TRBV6-6 with TRBJ2-1, with TRBD1 identical over 10 bases. The CDR3 extends over 15 amino acids. J lost 8 bases, V lost 5 bases, and 9 bases had no gene match. Germline values: CDR1 MNHNY, CDR2 SVGAGI (reference sequence). CDR3 DNA sequence: TGTGCCAGCAGTACCTGGGACAGGGGAAGGGATGAGCAGTTCTTC. Translating it yields CASSTWDRGRDEQFF.

This sequence joins TRBV27 and TRBJ1-1; unclear D gene. The V gene's germline CDR1 is MNHEY and CDR2 SMNVEV (reference sequence). The length of the CDR3 is 16 residues. The V gene lost 5 bases and the J gene lost 0 bases, with 16 bases spanning the gap. The CDR3 sequence: CASSARPFSMNTEAFF. CDR3 sequence (DNA): TGTGCCAGCAGTGCTCGGCCCTTTTCCATGAACACTGAAGCTTTCTTT.

The CDR3 nucleotides read TGCGCCAGCAGCCTGGACAGGCTACTAGCCAAAAACATTCAGTACTTC. Encoded protein: CASSLDRLLAKNIQYF. J is TRBJ2-4 and V is TRBV5-1, with 7 bases that match TRBD1. The ends lost 4 bases at V and 0 bases at J; junction bases unmatched: 7. The CDR3 is made up of 16 amino acids. The germline gives CDR1 SGHRS, CDR2 YFSETQ.

The chain recombines TRBV7-9 with TRBJ1-5; 7 positions match TRBD1. V trimming: 1 base; J trimming: 1 base; junction bases outside the gene matches: 10. Per the germline V gene, CDR1 is SEHNR and CDR2 is FQNEAQ (reference sequence). This CDR3 contains 18 residues. The CDR3 is CASSLGDRAVTSNQPQHF. The CDR3 DNA is TGTGCCAGCAGCTTAGGCGACAGGGCCGTTACAAGCAATCAGCCCCAGCATTTT.

The chain has TRBV18 and TRBJ2-3, with D uncertain. This CDR3 is 13 amino acids long. Germline assignment: CDR1 KGHSH and CDR2 LQKENI. V lost 2 bases and J 3 bases, leaving 6 bases between the germline ends. CDR3 protein: CASSPDGTDTQYF. The CDR3 region has the DNA TGTGCCAGCTCACCAGACGGGACAGATACGCAGTATTTT.

This clone was seen once. The chain links TRBV29-1 to TRBJ2-1, with a tentative D call TRBD1 (5 bases). The CDR3 has 13 amino acids. The V end lost 3 bases, the J end lost 4 bases, and 10 bases lay between the germline ends. Germline CDR1 and CDR2: SQVTM and ANQGSEA. The CDR3 sequence: CSVEAQVYNEQFF. CDR3 nucleotide sequence: TGCAGCGTTGAGGCACAGGTATACAATGAGCAGTTCTTC.

This chain's CDR3 is CALRTAHGYTF. The CDR3 nucleotides are TGCGCTCTCCGGACCGCCCATGGCTACACCTTC. The chain uses TRBV10-2 and TRBJ1-2, with no clear D. Germline CDR1 is WSHSY and CDR2 is SAAADI. This CDR3 contains 11 residues.

The chain joins TRBV7-3 to TRBJ1-4, with D possibly TRBD1 on 5 matching bases. V shed 1 base and J shed 3 bases, with 9 bases lying between them. Germline CDR1 is SGHTA and CDR2 is FQGTGA. This CDR3 has 15 residues. DNA for the CDR3: TGTGCCAGCAGCTTAAACGGGGGTTCTAATGAAAAACTGTTTTTT. It is translated as CASSLNGGSNEKLFF.

The chain combines TRBV19 with TRBJ1-1; D gene unclear. Germline V CDR1 and CDR2: LNHDA, SQIVND (reference sequence). The CDR3 sequence is 16 residues long. The V end was cut by 3 bases, the J end by 3 bases, with 17 bases between. The CDR3 here is CASSIPVSTFYTEAFF. The CDR3 DNA is TGTGCCAGTAGTATCCCAGTCTCTACCTTCTACACTGAAGCTTTCTTT.

V usage is TRBV5-1 and J usage is TRBJ2-1; D might be TRBD2 (5 bases). This CDR3 has 15 residues. V was shortened by 0 bases and J by 2 bases, with 9 bases between the two germline ends. In germline, CDR1 is SGHRS, CDR2 YFSETQ. CDR3 sequence reads: CASSLVEGTYNEQFF. CDR3 DNA: TGCGCCAGCAGCTTGGTCGAGGGAACCTACAATGAGCAGTTCTTC.